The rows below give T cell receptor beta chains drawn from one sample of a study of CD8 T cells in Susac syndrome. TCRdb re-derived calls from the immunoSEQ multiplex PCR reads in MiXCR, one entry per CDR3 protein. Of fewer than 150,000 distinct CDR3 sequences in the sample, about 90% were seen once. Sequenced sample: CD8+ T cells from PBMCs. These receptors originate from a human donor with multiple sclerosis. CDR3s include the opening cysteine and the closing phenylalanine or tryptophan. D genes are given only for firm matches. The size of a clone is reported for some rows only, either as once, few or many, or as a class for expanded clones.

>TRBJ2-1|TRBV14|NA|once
CASSQDKPAYNEQFF
TGTGCCAGCAGCCAAGATAAGCCAGCGTACAATGAGCAGTTCTTC
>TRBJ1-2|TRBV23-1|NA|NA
CASSWTGNYGYTF
TGCGCCAGCAGTTGGACCGGGAACTATGGCTACACCTTC
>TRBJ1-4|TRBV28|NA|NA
CASSSAEMSGLSSEKLFF
TGTGCCAGCAGTTCCGCCGAAATGTCAGGCCTATCGAGTGAAAAACTGTTTTTT
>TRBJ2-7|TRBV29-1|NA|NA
CSVEEFGEQYF
TGCAGCGTTGAGGAATTCGGGGAGCAGTACTTC
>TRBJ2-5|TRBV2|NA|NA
CASSDRVTGETQYF
TGTGCCAGCAGTGATCGGGTCACAGGAGAGACCCAGTACTTC
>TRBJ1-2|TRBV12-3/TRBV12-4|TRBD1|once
CASLGGTGGALGGYTF
TGTGCCAGCCTTGGTGGGACAGGGGGCGCGTTGGGTGGCTACACCTTC
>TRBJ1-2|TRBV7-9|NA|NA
CASSLAMGNYGYTF
TGTGCCAGCAGCTTAGCGATGGGGAACTATGGCTACACCTTC
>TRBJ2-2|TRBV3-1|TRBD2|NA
CASSPRASGGLNPGELFF
TGTGCCAGCAGCCCCCGGGCTAGCGGGGGGTTGAATCCCGGGGAGCTGTTTTTT
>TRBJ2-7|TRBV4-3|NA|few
CASSYWDGPYEQYF
TGCGCCAGCAGCTACTGGGACGGCCCCTACGAGCAGTACTTC
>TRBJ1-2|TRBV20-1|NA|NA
CSTWAGSYTF
TGCAGTACGTGGGCAGGGTCCTACACCTTC
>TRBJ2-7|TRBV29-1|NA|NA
CSVVSGSYEQYF
TGCAGCGTTGTTAGCGGCTCCTACGAGCAGTACTTC
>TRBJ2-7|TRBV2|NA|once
CASSEGEVVIVQYF
TGTGCCAGCAGTGAGGGGGAGGTTGTTATCGTGCAGTACTTC
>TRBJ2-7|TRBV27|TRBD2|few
CASSPPPGGSPEQYF
TGTGCCAGCAGTCCTCCCCCAGGCGGGAGTCCGGAGCAGTACTTC
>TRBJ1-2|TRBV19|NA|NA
CASSILGYGYTF
TGTGCCAGTAGTATTCTCGGCTATGGCTACACCTTC
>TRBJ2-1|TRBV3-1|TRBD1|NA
CASNPTGANEQFF
TGTGCCAGCAACCCGACAGGGGCAAATGAGCAGTTCTTC
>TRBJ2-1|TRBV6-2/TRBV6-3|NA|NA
CASSYVGDPYNEQFF
TGTGCCAGCAGTTACGTCGGAGACCCGTACAATGAGCAGTTCTTC
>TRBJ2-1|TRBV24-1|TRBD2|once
CATSGPGLGSYEQFF
TGTGCCACCAGTGGCCCGGGACTAGGATCATATGAGCAGTTCTTC
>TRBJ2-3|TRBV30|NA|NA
CAWSVGRTDTQYF
TGTGCCTGGAGTGTAGGTCGCACAGATACGCAGTATTTT
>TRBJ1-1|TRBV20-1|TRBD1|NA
CSASGGWNTEAFF
TGCAGTGCCTCAGGGGGCTGGAACACTGAAGCTTTCTTT
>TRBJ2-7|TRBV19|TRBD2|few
CASSTTSGGYEQYF
TGTGCCAGTAGCACGACTAGCGGGGGATACGAGCAGTACTTC
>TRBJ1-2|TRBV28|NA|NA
CASRPPVTGFNYGYTF
TGTGCCAGCAGGCCTCCCGTTACAGGGTTTAACTATGGCTACACCTTC
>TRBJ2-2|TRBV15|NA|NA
CATSISGTGPGELFF
TGTGCCACCAGCATATCCGGGACCGGACCCGGGGAGCTGTTTTTT
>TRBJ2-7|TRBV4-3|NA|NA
CASSQELGRSSYEQYF
TGCGCCAGCAGCCAAGAGTTGGGGCGGAGTTCCTACGAGCAGTACTTC
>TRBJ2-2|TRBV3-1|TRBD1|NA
CASSQDRDRGGTGELFF
TGTGCCAGCAGCCAAGATCGGGACAGGGGTGGGACCGGGGAGCTGTTTTTT
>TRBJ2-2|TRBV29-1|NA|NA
CSVHGGTGELFF
TGCAGCGTTCATGGCGGGACCGGGGAGCTGTTTTTT
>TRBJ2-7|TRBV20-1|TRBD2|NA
CSAYPPLAGEQYF
TGCAGTGCCTATCCCCCCCTAGCGGGAGAGCAGTACTTC
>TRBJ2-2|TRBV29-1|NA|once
CSVDGSSTGELFF
TGCAGCGTTGATGGGAGCAGCACCGGGGAGCTGTTTTTT
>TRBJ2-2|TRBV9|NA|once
CASTGTNTGELFF
TGTGCCAGCACGGGGACCAACACCGGGGAGCTGTTTTTT
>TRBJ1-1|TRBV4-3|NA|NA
CASSPGTALGNTEAFF
TGCGCCAGCAGCCCAGGAACGGCACTGGGGAACACTGAAGCTTTCTTT
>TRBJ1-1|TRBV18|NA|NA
CASSPRGRTINTEAFF
TGTGCCAGCTCACCAAGGGGCAGGACCATAAACACTGAAGCTTTCTTT
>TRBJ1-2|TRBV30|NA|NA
CAWNGGALGYTF
TGTGCCTGGAATGGAGGGGCGCTCGGCTACACCTTC
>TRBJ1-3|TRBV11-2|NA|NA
CASSSEAEGDYSGNTIYF
TGTGCCAGCAGCTCCGAGGCGGAGGGCGATTACTCTGGAAACACCATATATTTT
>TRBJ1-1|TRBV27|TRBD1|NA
CASNVAGGQDTEAFF
TGTGCCAGTAACGTAGCAGGGGGCCAGGACACTGAAGCTTTCTTT
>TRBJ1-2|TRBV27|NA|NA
CASSPSGGESYYGYTF
TGTGCCAGCAGCCCCTCGGGAGGGGAAAGTTACTATGGCTACACCTTC
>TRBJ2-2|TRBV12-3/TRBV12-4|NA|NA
CASRFTGELFF
TGTGCCAGCAGGTTCACCGGGGAGCTGTTTTTT
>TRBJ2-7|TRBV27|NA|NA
CASSLAGSWYEQYF
TGTGCCAGCAGTTTGGCGGGAAGTTGGTACGAGCAGTACTTC
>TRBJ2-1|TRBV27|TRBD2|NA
CASSSLLAGEVNEQFF
TGTGCCAGCAGTTCTCTTCTAGCGGGAGAGGTCAATGAGCAGTTCTTC
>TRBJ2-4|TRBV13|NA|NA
CASSPGGYGKNIQYF
TGTGCCAGCAGCCCCGGGGGTTATGGCAAAAACATTCAGTACTTC
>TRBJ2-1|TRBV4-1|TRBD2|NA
CASSPLAGGPGEQFF
TGCGCCAGCAGCCCCCTAGCGGGAGGGCCAGGGGAGCAGTTCTTC
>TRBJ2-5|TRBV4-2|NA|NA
CASSQGVRGLQETQYF
TGTGCCAGCAGCCAAGGGGTCCGGGGGCTTCAAGAGACCCAGTACTTC